The subject of this entry is one T cell receptor (beta chain). Antigen: not known. The same CDR3 arises from other DNA sequences in this sample as well. The assay was immunoSEQ multiplex PCR, and TCRdb's table has in-frame clones only and misses some. The profile shows 65,000 to 80,000 clones, over 75% of them singletons. Germline CDR1 is SGHRS and CDR2 is YFSETQ. Deletions cut 4 bases from V and 1 base from J, with 12 bases between. The CDR3 is 14 residues long. This sample is part of a study of OX40 agonist ivuxolimab in advanced cancers. Background on the study: At doses from 0.01 to 10 mg/kg, patients were given intravenous ivuxolimab every 2 weeks. Partial responses were achieved by three patients, of whom one had hepatocellular carcinoma and two had cutaneous melanoma. Points from the study as a whole: In the expanded peripheral T cells, antigen specificity was never determined.

Blood sampling was done at baseline, cycle 4 day 1, and cycle 7 day 1. The TCR was taken from an adult with an advanced solid tumor such as melanoma, head and neck, liver or kidney cancer. The J gene is TRBJ2-7, the V gene TRBV5-1; tentatively, D is TRBD1 or TRBD2 (5 bases each). Here the sequenced sample was CD4+ or CD8+ T cells sorted from blood, taken in a trial of the OX40 agonist ivuxolimab. CDR3 bases: TGCGCCAGCAGCCAAACAGGCGGGTCCTACGAGCAGTACTTC. It translates to CASSQTGGSYEQYF.